The 12 T cell receptor beta chains in this list originate from one sample, sequenced in a study of T cell changes during pregnancy in multiple sclerosis. Only in-frame clones appear in the TCRdb table, and some are missing; sequencing was by immunoSEQ multiplex PCR. The profile shows around 52,000 clones, 92% of them singletons. Source: CD4+ T cells from peripheral blood mononuclear cells, taken in the second trimester of pregnancy. These receptors came from a female donor with multiple sclerosis, enrolled in a pregnancy study.

This chain joins TRBV11-2 and TRBJ1-5; 12 positions match TRBD1. This CDR3 spans 16 amino acids. The germline V gene has CDR1 SGHAT and CDR2 FQNNGV. V lost 5 bases, J lost 8 bases, and 10 bases stayed unmatched. The DNA of the CDR3 is TGTGCCAGCAGCCTCTACGGGACAGGGGGCTGGGAGCCCCAGCATTTT. The encoded protein is CASSLYGTGGWEPQHF. The full variable domain, its missing parts supplied by reference TRBV11-2 and TRBJ1-5, is EAGVAQSPRYKIIEKRQSVAFWCNPISGHATLYWYQQILGQGPKLLIQFQNNGVVDDSQLPKDRFSAERLKGVDSTLKIQPAKLEDSAVYLCASSLYGTGGWEPQHFGDGTRLSIL.

The rearrangement joins TRBV28 to TRBJ2-7; D gene unclear. CDR1 and CDR2 from the germline V gene are MDHEN and SYDVKM. The CDR3 consists of 12 residues. Trimming took off 6 bases at V and 3 bases at J, with 9 bases between the two ends. CDR3 coding DNA: TGTGCCAGCAGCCCCACCTACTACGAGCAGTACTTC. It translates to CASSPTYYEQYF.

The rearrangement joins TRBV10-3 to TRBJ2-2; D unclear. The ends were cut back, 6 bases at V and 1 base at J, with 3 bases in the middle. The CDR3 runs to 12 residues. The germline V gene encodes CDR1 ENHRY and CDR2 SYGVKD. In DNA form, the CDR3 reads TGTGCCATCAGCCAGAACACCGGGGAGCTGTTTTTT. This encodes CAISQNTGELFF.

The genes are TRBV18 and TRBJ2-3, with D tentatively TRBD2 (6 bases). CDR3 length equals 13 residues. V was clipped by 3 bases and J by 5 bases, with 9 bases between them. Germline V gene data show CDR1 as KGHSH and CDR2 as LQKENI. CDR3 bases: TGTGCCAGCTCACCCTCGGGGGTAGATACGCAGTATTTT. Its translation is CASSPSGVDTQYF. Supplemented by reference TRBV18 and TRBJ2-3, the full variable domain reads NAGVMQNPRHLVRRRGQEARLRCSPMKGHSHVYWYRQLPEEGLKFMVYLQKENIIDESGMPKERFSAEFPKEGPSILRIQQVVRGDSAAYFCASSPSGVDTQYFGPGTRLTVL.

The rearrangement uses TRBV27 and TRBJ1-6, with D perhaps TRBD1 (5 bases). The CDR3 sequence is 14 residues long. V lost 2 bases to trimming and J lost 10 bases, with 12 bases between them. Germline lookup yields CDR1 MNHEY and CDR2 SMNVEV (reference sequence). In DNA form, the CDR3 reads TGTGCCAGCAGTTTAACCCCAGGGTGGTCACCCCTCCACTTT. Translating it yields CASSLTPGWSPLHF.

The table lists this clone with a count of one. V is TRBV5-1 and J is TRBJ1-1; the match to TRBD1 covers 8 bases. V lost 4 bases, J lost 5 bases, and 13 bases stayed unmatched. CDR1 is SGHRS, CDR2 YFSETQ, per germline. The CDR3 loop spans 16 amino acids. The CDR3 loop reads CASSRGVRGQGTEAFF. The CDR3 bases are TGCGCCAGCAGCCGGGGCGTCAGGGGGCAGGGGACTGAAGCTTTCTTT.

V is TRBV2 and J is TRBJ1-1; the D is unclear. CDR1 SNHLY and CDR2 FYNNEI come from the germline V gene. The CDR3 length is 14 residues. V was cut by 8 bases and J by 1 base, with 14 bases left in between. The CDR3 reads CASLSPAGNTEAFF. The CDR3 coding sequence is TGTGCCAGCCTCTCCCCGGCAGGGAACACTGAAGCTTTCTTT.

The CDR3 DNA follows: TGTGCCAGCAGTACAGGGTTCGGCGATGGCTACACCTTC. It translates to CASSTGFGDGYTF. The rearrangement uses TRBV2 and TRBJ1-2, with D possibly being TRBD1 (6 bases). Trimming pared 5 bases from V and 6 bases from J, leaving 13 bases between. CDR3 length equals 13 residues. CDR1 is SNHLY and CDR2 is FYNNEI in the germline V gene.

The chain links TRBV21-1 to TRBJ2-4; the table's D call, TRBD1, has no DNA check behind it. TRBV21-1 is a pseudogene. The CDR3 sequence is 17 residues long. The CDR3 reads CASSKAQGALAKNIQYF. CDR3 DNA: TGTGCCAGCAGCAAAGCTCAGGGGGCACTAGCCAAAAACATTCAGTACTTC.

V and J are TRBV10-2 and TRBJ1-2; D remains ambiguous. This CDR3 comprises 11 residues. Germline values: CDR1 WSHSY, CDR2 SAAADI. Trimming removed 4 bases from V and 5 bases from J, with 5 bases in between. The CDR3 loop is CASSGRYGYTF. The DNA of the CDR3 is TGCGCCAGCAGTGGGAGGTATGGCTACACCTTC.

This chain connects TRBV4-1 to TRBJ2-5; 14 nucleotides agree with TRBD2. The CDR3 contains 19 residues. CDR1 MGHRA and CDR2 YSYEKL come from the germline V gene. The V gene end was trimmed by 0 bases and the J gene end by 3 bases; junction bases not matched to a gene: 9. CDR3 DNA sequence: TGCGCCAGCAGCCAAGATAGGACTAGCGGGAGGAGTGGAGAAGAGACCCAGTACTTC. It encodes CASSQDRTSGRSGEETQYF.

The chain combines TRBV14 with TRBJ2-2, with D perhaps matching TRBD1 (6 bases). Germline CDR1 reads SGHDN; CDR2 reads FVKESK. Deletions cut 4 bases from V and 3 bases from J, with 12 bases between. The CDR3 sequence is 15 residues long. The CDR3: CASSLQGPDTGELFF. In DNA, the CDR3 is TGTGCCAGCAGCCTGCAGGGGCCGGACACCGGGGAGCTGTTTTTT.